The count of the clone carrying this T cell receptor beta chain is one. What it recognizes is unknown. The record originates from a study of cytomegalovirus exposure and HLA in healthy donors. This table comes from immunoSEQ multiplex PCR, and its TCRdb copy is limited to in-frame clones, with some not included. The repertoire holds approximately 53,000 clones, with approximately 90% as singletons. Study results and caveats: Accounts indicate the classifier identified cytomegalovirus status with strong specificity and sensitivity. Rarity characterized most TCR sequences, yet some public TCRs appeared in many donors. Among TCR beta chains, those listed as cytomegalovirus-associated numbered some 170.

This CDR3 region has 15 residues. This TCR derives from a man between 18 and 29 years old in good health and CMV-seronegative. J is TRBJ2-1 and V is TRBV7-5; the table calls TRBD2, which could not be checked here. TRBV7-5 is labeled a pseudogene. Sequencing input: PBMCs. CDR3 DNA sequence: TGTGTCAGAAGCCTCGGGACTAGGGATAACAATGAGCAGTTCTTC. This codes for CVRSLGTRDNNEQFF.